This T cell receptor beta chain was sequenced during a study of cytomegalovirus exposure and HLA in healthy donors. This clone has a handful of counts. With 60 Vbeta and 13 Jbeta primers, the PCR was carried out. Generated by immunoSEQ multiplex PCR, the TCRdb table keeps only in-frame clones and is missing some. The sample lists a few hundred thousand clones; 70% to 85% were seen once. This CDR3 contains 15 residues. Germline CDR1 MDHEN, CDR2 SYDVKM. The V gene end was trimmed by 3 bases and the J gene end by 10 bases; junction bases not matched to a gene: 9. The rearrangement links TRBV28 to TRBJ2-1, with 10 bases matching TRBD2. The TCR originated in a middle-aged woman in good health and CMV-seronegative. The specimen sequenced was PBMCs. Here the CDR3 reads CASSLGSGGAREQFF. The CDR3 region has the DNA TGTGCCAGCAGTTTGGGGAGCGGGGGGGCGAGGGAGCAGTTCTTC.